A single sample is the source of the 13 T cell receptor beta chains below, sequenced in a study of control samples from healthy donors and cancer patients (dated by TCRdb to about 2020). Libraries were made using the immunoSEQ multiplex PCR assay. TCRdb obtained this table from immuneACCESS and retained in-frame rearrangements with V and J assigned. These tables miss some clones; where compared with another copy, unresolved V genes account for less than half of the shortfall, and the remainder is unexplained. Recorded for this sample are about 140,000 clones; roughly nine tenths of them occurred a single time. The ten largest clonotypes hold less than 8.5% of the sample. The specimen was blood. These receptors all stem from a man aged 18 to 30 in good health.

The chain has TRBV19 and TRBJ1-2, with TRBD1 identical over 7 bases. With V trimmed by 4 bases and J by 10 bases, 9 bases remained unmatched. Germline CDR1 and CDR2: LNHDA and SQIVND (reference sequence). This CDR3 is 13 amino acids long. In DNA, the CDR3 is TGTGCCAGTAGTAAAGACGGGACAGTTCTCTACACCTTC. As protein: CASSKDGTVLYTF.

This chain connects TRBV7-8 to TRBJ1-3, with D unclear. Looked up from germline, CDR1 is SGHVS and CDR2 is FQNEAQ. Trimming pared 5 bases from V and 4 bases from J, leaving 12 bases between. This CDR3 has 14 residues. The CDR3 DNA sequence: TGTGCCAGCAGCCCCCCCGGGTTGGGAAACACCATATATTTT. Translated: CASSPPGLGNTIYF.

This rearrangement joins TRBV29-1 to TRBJ1-2; the D is unclear. Per the germline V gene, CDR1 is SQVTM and CDR2 is ANQGSEA. This CDR3 is 12 amino acids long. Trimming removed 6 bases at V and 8 bases at J, with 16 bases between. The CDR3 spells CSVPGVGGGYTF. The CDR3 DNA is TGCAGCGTCCCCGGGGTGGGAGGGGGCTACACCTTC.

This chain uses TRBV2 with TRBJ2-5, with TRBD2 matching over 9 bases. Germline V gene data show CDR1 as SNHLY and CDR2 as FYNNEI. This CDR3 has 14 amino acids. V was clipped by 11 bases and J by 7 bases; unmatched bases: 14. The chain's CDR3 is CACFSGGASGTQYF. CDR3 sequence (DNA): TGTGCCTGCTTTAGCGGGGGCGCCTCCGGGACCCAGTACTTC.

This clone was picked up one time. Compared with germline, one end of the junction differs, possibly owing to a read error. The chain is built from TRBV28 and TRBJ1-4, with a tentative D call TRBD1 (6 bases). The CDR3 runs 12 residues. CDR1 is MDHEN and CDR2 is SYDVKM in the germline V gene. The CDR3: CASSLSPGHRFF. The CDR3 DNA is TGTGCCAGCAGCTTGTCACCGGGACATCGCTTCTTT.

The chain links TRBV19 to TRBJ1-1; D is undetermined. Germline V CDR1 and CDR2: LNHDA, SQIVND (reference sequence). The V end lost 7 bases, the J end lost 6 bases, and 15 bases lay between the germline ends. The CDR3 totals 13 residues. As DNA, the CDR3 is TGTGCCAGTATCACACTCGGCGCATCTGAAGCTTTCTTT. Translating gives CASITLGASEAFF.

The CDR3 DNA is TGCAGCGCCTGGGTCGGCTACACCTTC. Its protein product is CSAWVGYTF. The rearrangement uses TRBV29-1 and TRBJ1-2, with D unclear. The germline CDR1 and CDR2 sequences are SQVTM and ANQGSEA. The CDR3 spans 9 residues. V lost 7 bases, J lost 8 bases, and 8 bases lay in between. The entire variable domain, with the rest obtained from reference TRBV29-1 and TRBJ1-2, is as follows: SAVISQKPSRDICQRGTSLTIQCQVDSQVTMMFWYRQQPGQSLTLIATANQGSEATYESGFVIDKFPISRPNLTFSTLTVSNMSPEDSSIYLCSAWVGYTFGSGTRLTVV.

This clone was seen only once. The chain combines TRBV4-2 with TRBJ1-1; 11 positions agree with TRBD1. Germline V CDR1 and CDR2: LGHNA, YNFKEQ. The J segment lost 7 bases and the V segment lost 0 bases, leaving 7 bases of the junction unmatched. The CDR3 length is 16 residues. The CDR3 DNA reads TGTGCCAGCAGCCAAGAAGGGGACAGGGGGTCCCGTGAAGCTTTCTTT. Translating it yields CASSQEGDRGSREAFF.

The rearrangement links TRBV5-1 to TRBJ2-5; 9 bases align to TRBD2. The V gene end was trimmed by 3 bases and the J gene end by 4 bases; junction bases not matched to a gene: 4. Germline CDR1 and CDR2: SGHRS and YFSETQ. The CDR3 extends over 14 amino acids. Here the CDR3 reads CASSWTSVVETQYF. In DNA, the CDR3 is TGCGCCAGCAGCTGGACTAGCGTGGTAGAGACCCAGTACTTC.

This sequence joins TRBV19 and TRBJ1-2; TRBD1 is a possible D gene (6 bases). Germline-derived CDR1 and CDR2 are LNHDA and SQIVND (reference sequence). This CDR3 comprises 16 residues. Deletions cut 6 bases from V and 2 bases from J, with 19 bases between. DNA of the CDR3: TGTGCCAGTAGCGTCCGGGACAACATCTTAAACTATGGCTACACCTTC. It translates to CASSVRDNILNYGYTF.

V and J are TRBV5-1 and TRBJ2-5; the D is unclear. Deletions cut 2 bases from V and 2 bases from J, with 10 bases between. The germline CDR1 and CDR2 sequences are SGHRS and YFSETQ. There are 14 residues in the CDR3. The CDR3 loop reads CASSFERRQETQYF. The CDR3 region has the DNA TGCGCCAGCAGCTTCGAAAGGCGGCAAGAGACCCAGTACTTC.

This chain links TRBV6-5 with TRBJ1-2; 12 bases agree with TRBD1. Germline V CDR1 and CDR2: MNHEY, SVGAGI. The V segment lost 2 bases and the J segment 6 bases; nucleotides outside the gene matches: 7. This CDR3 has 16 amino acids. The CDR3: CASSYLGQGAPNGYTF. In DNA, the CDR3 is TGTGCCAGCAGTTACCTGGGACAGGGGGCGCCCAATGGCTACACCTTC.

The chain recombines TRBV20-1 with TRBJ2-3, with 8 nucleotides matching TRBD2. This CDR3 is 11 amino acids long. The V gene's germline CDR1 is DFQATT and CDR2 SNEGSKA (reference sequence). The CDR3 bases are TGCAGCCCAAGGGGGAGCGGGGGGCAGTATTTT. This gives the protein CSPRGSGGQYF.